What follows describes a single T cell receptor (beta chain). The antigen is unknown. These data come from a study of T cells after yellow fever vaccination. Whole-study findings and limits: Post-booster repertoires again held most primary-vaccination clones (approximately 96% CD4, roughly 89% CD8). Clonotypes shared by both compartments, CD4 and CD8, made up a small share.

Germline-derived CDR1 and CDR2 are SGHRS and YFSETQ. Trimming shortened V by 2 bases and J by 5 bases, and 18 bases separated the two germline ends. This CDR3 region has 16 residues. Template-switching 5'RACE yielded the TCR cDNA; a universal primer site and UMIs were added in the process. TCRdb reprocessed the 5' RACE reads via MiXCR and lists one record per CDR3 protein. The sample consists of around 350,000 distinct CDR3 sequences, 11% of them appearing once. The receptor was isolated from a young man who received the YFV17D yellow fever vaccine. The material sequenced was PBMCs, taken on the day of the first yellow fever vaccination. The chain has TRBV5-1 and TRBJ2-3; a weak D match, TRBD2 (7 bases). CDR3 in amino acids: CASSFANRGARDTQYF. In DNA form, the CDR3 reads TGCGCCAGCAGCTTTGCTAATCGGGGGGCGAGAGATACGCAGTATTTT.